This T cell receptor beta chain is drawn from a study of cytomegalovirus exposure and HLA in healthy donors (dated by TCRdb to about 2017). For context, the study as a whole: An earlier analysis of 587 of the donors reported 250 to 300 Gb of sequence data and 95 million to 130 million unique TCR beta sequences obtained from some 200 million T cells. The number of typed donors differed by locus: about 620-640 for A, B, C, DRB1 and DQB1; some 540 for DQA1; approximately 600 for DPA1; and around 470 for DPB1. To predict cytomegalovirus infection status, the study combined high-throughput TCR immunosequencing, statistical association of individual TCRs with disease status, and machine learning. An early release that covered roughly 600 HLA-typed donors contained around 330 gigabases of sequencing data and around 85 million unique TCR sequences. HLA typing covered class I and class II loci at four-digit resolution. An earlier analysis of fewer than 750 of the donors used high-throughput TCR beta sequencing to judge whether each TCR beta V gene segment behaved as functional or pseudogenic. Every discovery cohort repertoire had been produced on one sequencing platform. Along with the approximately 670-subject first cohort, a separate validation cohort of over a hundred different subjects was used. Across around 400 genotyped donors of the cohort, an average of about 250,000 unique TCR beta nucleotide sequences per donor were sequenced, and 15% to 20% of those sequences were non-productive. The study was designed to test whether signatures of past pathogen exposure could be identified by cataloging public T cell receptors. Donor age, sex, ethnicity and CMV serostatus were collected together with the repertoire data. About 5 DR-DQ haplotypes were handled as single units for association and clustering, since linkage in the cohort was strong. Among the roughly 400 genotyped donors, around 81% belonged to the genetic ancestry cluster associated with self-reported Caucasian donors. A later analysis re-examined previously published TCR beta repertoires from more than 550 donors and added high-resolution HLA genotyping to investigate patterns of TCR occurrence. Rather than using new phenotypic data, the later analysis identified candidate immune exposures from TCR beta sequences and from how often those sequences occurred across donors. The study profiled the T cell repertoires of 500 to 800 subjects by immunosequencing and related them to cytomegalovirus serostatus. A later genetic analysis took genome-wide SNP genotypes for about 55% of the 666 donors and used that subset as a discovery cohort.

As concerns this clone: It has no known antigen specificity. Nothing much larger sits one base from this clone, and base qualities are not available.

Receptor amplification or capture employed the immunoSEQ multiplex PCR assay. For the multiplex PCR, a mixture combining 60 forward primers for TCR Vbeta segments and 13 reverse primers for TCR Jbeta segments was used. The CDR3 region of rearranged TCR beta genes was amplified from genomic DNA by a multiplex PCR assay. Amplified TCR beta libraries were sequenced as 87-base-pair reads on the Illumina HiSeq System. In the source study's methods: Across the 640 or so repertoires, a later analysis counted roughly 84 million unique TCR beta chains, 9 million to 14 million of which were shared by at least two donors. To remove PCR and sequencing errors, raw reads were error-corrected and collapsed into unique sequences using a nearest-neighbor algorithm that merged closely related sequences. V, D and J gene segments were assigned by aligning CDR3 sequences to IMGT reference sequences. For a sequence to be retained, a match of at least six nucleotides to both a V gene segment and a J gene segment was required. A rearrangement counted as productive if the CDR3 had no stop codons and remained in frame with V and J, and every other rearrangement counted as non-productive. Following IMGT convention, CDR3 was defined as the stretch from the second conserved V-encoded cysteine to the conserved J-encoded phenylalanine. In an earlier analysis of more than 550 of the donors, sequences lacking an unambiguous match to a single V gene segment were excluded. An earlier analysis of about 590 of the donors classified V segments as functional when productive rearrangements were above 56.7% and as segregating when the standard deviation between donors was above 5%. A statistical classification framework was developed to diagnose cytomegalovirus status using the catalog of TCR beta chain sequences. V and J gene assignment, in a later analysis, came from comparing TCR nucleotide sequences with IMGT/GENE-DB human TR gene sequences. A later analysis assigned CDR3 sequences and most-parsimonious VDJ recombination scenarios with the TCRdist pipeline. In a later analysis, every TCR beta chain was defined by the combination of its CDR3 amino acid sequence and its V-gene family, and reads without a unique V-gene family were dropped. A later analysis removed 550 to 700 highly shared, low-generation-probability nucleotide sequences to deal with suspected cross-contamination and a sequencing artifact. In a later analysis, a clonal expansion index for each public chain was calculated from normalized within-repertoire ranks of inferred template counts. In a later analysis, generation probabilities were computed with a VDJ recombination model fitted to out-of-frame rearrangements, and the resulting probabilities were checked against IGoR. A later analysis scored TCR-TCR, TCR-HLA and TCR-CMV co-occurrence with hypergeometric tests, applying a repertoire-size bias correction to TCR pairs. False discovery rates were estimated in a later analysis by permuting HLA or CMV assignments 20 times. A later analysis grouped co-occurring TCRs with DBSCAN, adding TCRdist sequence similarity when clustering within HLA-allele-positive subsets. Co-occurrence clustering excluded repertoires with fewer than 30,000 or more than 120,000 public chains, plus five with anomalous nucleotide sharing. TCRdb obtained this table from immuneACCESS and retained in-frame rearrangements with V and J assigned. These tables miss some clones; where compared with another copy, unresolved V genes account for less than half of the shortfall, and the remainder is unexplained. That table furnishes V, J and clone size, whereas the DNA furnished D and trimming. The sample has more than 150,000 clones on record, about 84% of them singletons. Of the sample, approximately 3.9% is held by the ten largest clones.

What the research found in general, with its limitations: Most TCR sequences were seen in very few donors, while some public TCRs were found in many individuals. Most CMV-associated TCR beta chains appeared to be HLA-restricted in a later analysis, and the HLA associations seemed to be driven largely by CMV exposure. The study listed 150 to 200 TCR beta chains as associated with cytomegalovirus. According to the authors, the approach could potentially be generalized to other disease states and immunological phenotypes. In a later analysis, the rate of TCR association differed among HLA loci, with DRB1 alleles having the most associated TCRs and HLA-C alleles having the fewest. CMV serostatus was the only immune exposure information available for the cohort. The earlier analysis of some 560 of the donors excluded some 15 rarely observed V segments, including chromosome 9 orphons, because counts were too low. Because HLA typing was missing for some donors at each locus, association tests included only the typed subset. Specific HLA alleles were associated with 15,000 to 20,000 TCR beta sequences at a false discovery rate of 0.05 in a later analysis. In a later genetic analysis, a missense DCLRE1C variant was associated with V-gene and J-gene trimming of TCR beta chains, and the association was replicated in an independent cohort. Correlated functional status among segregating V segments might reflect linkage disequilibrium, but an unknown experimental factor could not be ruled out. A few of the identified cytomegalovirus-associated TCR beta chains were confirmed in vitro to be specific for cytomegalovirus antigens. A further reported finding was that TCR beta sequences accurately predicted the HLA-A and HLA-B alleles for most subjects in the first cohort. The classifier was reported to diagnose cytomegalovirus status with high specificity and sensitivity in both the original and validation cohorts. Assigning TCR associations to individual alleles was difficult when HLA alleles, especially DR and DQ, strongly co-occurred. Sequencing depth was assumed to be roughly uniform across donors in the presence/absence analyses, though that assumption may not hold. Broadly in line with IMGT annotations, most TCR beta V segments showed up in productive rearrangements about 87% or about 30% of the time in an earlier analysis of around 600 of the donors. A later analysis found that HLA-associated TCR beta chains were more clonally expanded and had lower generation probabilities than equally common non-associated chains. A later genetic analysis reported fewer N-insertions in productive TCRs among donors in an Asian-associated ancestry cluster than the roughly 670-donor mean. A group of highly shared sequence variants was considered likely to be a technical artifact of the sequencing pipeline. In a later analysis, several top co-occurrence clusters were reported to appear linked to parvovirus B19, influenza, CMV and Epstein-Barr virus. The cohort was sequenced for TCR beta chains only, and without alpha or paired-chain data the features that could be detected were limited.

The cohort was made up of roughly 670 healthy bone marrow donors. At the time of sampling, all cohort members were nominally healthy, though unrecorded immune exposures were likely present. The donor was CMV seronegative and belonged to the group of around 350 seronegative cohort members. Every donor gave a peripheral blood sample, and the peripheral blood mononuclear cells from that sample were used for TCR beta sequencing. The Qiagen DNeasy Blood Extraction Kit was used to extract genomic DNA from the blood cell samples. The sequence was collected from a man between 45 and 60 years old in good health and CMV-seronegative. Sequenced input: PBMCs.

Here the CDR3 is given as CATSRDWWGTDNEQFF. The nucleotide sequence is given as TGTGCCACCAGCAGAGATTGGTGGGGGACTGACAATGAGCAGTTCTTC. The chain links TRBV15 with TRBJ2-1, and possibly TRBD2, on 6 matching bases. The CDR3 starts with the cysteine, ends with the phenylalanine, and has 16 residues. Only CDR3 DNA is held: 48 bases, read in frame from base 1. Trimming removed 0 bases from V and 5 bases from J, leaving 14 bases between the germline ends. The germline V gene (reference sequence) gives CDR1 as LNHNV and CDR2 as YYDKDF.